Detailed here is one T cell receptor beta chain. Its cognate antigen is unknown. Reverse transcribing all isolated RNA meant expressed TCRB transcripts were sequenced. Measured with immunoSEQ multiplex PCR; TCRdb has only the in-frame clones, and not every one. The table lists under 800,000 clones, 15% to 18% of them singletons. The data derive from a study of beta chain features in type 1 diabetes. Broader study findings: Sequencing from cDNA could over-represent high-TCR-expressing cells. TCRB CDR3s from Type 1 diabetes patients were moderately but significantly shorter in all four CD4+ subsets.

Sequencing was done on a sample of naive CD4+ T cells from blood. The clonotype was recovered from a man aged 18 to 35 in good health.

The DNA of the CDR3 is TGTGCCAGCAGCGTAGCCGAAGGGAACTATGGCTACACCTTC. It encodes CASSVAEGNYGYTF. The chain is built from TRBV9 and TRBJ1-2; D not resolved. Germline V gene data show CDR1 as SGDLS and CDR2 as YYNGEE. The CDR3 spans 14 residues. Trimming removed 0 bases at V and 2 bases at J, with 8 bases between.